These 32 T cell receptor beta chains came from one sample sequenced in a study of Graves' ophthalmopathy and Graves' hyperthyroidism. The study amplified TCR beta CDR3 regions using RNA transcripts. Amplification began with first-round RT-PCR using HTBI primers, then second-round multiplex PCR was performed. MiXCR, run by TCRdb on the multiplex PCR reads, gives a single entry per CDR3 protein. Here the sample spans about 660,000 distinct CDR3 sequences, over 40% being singletons. The sequenced material came from peripheral blood. These receptors came from an adult man with Graves' ophthalmopathy.

DNA for the CDR3: TGTGCCACCAGCAGAGACAGGGTAGCCAATTCACCCCTCCACTTT. Amino acid sequence: CATSRDRVANSPLHF. The chain joins TRBV15 to TRBJ1-6, with D possibly being TRBD1 (5 bases). Germline assignment: CDR1 LNHNV and CDR2 YYDKDF (reference sequence). The CDR3 extends over 15 amino acids. Between the trimmed V and J ends, which lost 0 bases and 7 bases, there was a span of 10 bases.

The sample holds many counts of this clonotype. This chain joins TRBV19 and TRBJ1-6; the match to TRBD1 covers 8 bases. The CDR3 length is 14 residues. CDR1 is LNHDA and CDR2 is SQIVND in the germline V gene (reference sequence). V shed 8 bases, J shed 14 bases, and the junction held 14 bases outside the gene matches. The CDR3 loop is CASGQDRGSLSLHF. CDR3 DNA: TGTGCCAGTGGCCAAGACAGGGGATCTCTCTCCCTCCACTTT.

The genes are TRBV10-3 and TRBJ1-5; D call uncertain. The J call may not be correct, given that the DNA end is closer to TRBJ2-3. CDR3 length: 12 amino acids. The germline V gene has CDR1 ENHRY and CDR2 SYGVKD. CDR3 in amino acids: CAISVKGDTQYF. CDR3 DNA: TGTGCCATCAGTGTCAAGGGAGATACGCAGTATTTT.

This chain links TRBV29-1 with TRBJ2-7; 10 nucleotides agree with TRBD1. The CDR3 loop spans 12 amino acids. The ends lost 8 bases at V and 5 bases at J; junction bases unmatched: 6. Germline loops: CDR1 SQVTM, CDR2 ANQGSEA. CDR3 in DNA: TGCAGCTACCGGGACAGGGGCCACGAGCAGTACTTC. It yields the protein CSYRDRGHEQYF.

This clonotype was observed a few times. The chain recombines TRBV7-9 with TRBJ2-2; TRBD1 might be the D (5 bases). Per the germline V gene, CDR1 is SEHNR and CDR2 is FQNEAQ (reference sequence). The V and J ends lost 8 bases and 6 bases respectively, with 10 bases between them. CDR3 length: 12 residues. CDR3 in DNA: TGTGCCAGCGGAACAGGATCCGGGGAGCTGTTTTTT. It yields the protein CASGTGSGELFF.

The sample holds many counts of this clonotype. The gene calls are TRBV12-3 or TRBV12-4 and TRBJ1-2; D uncertain. Trimming took 7 bases from V and 3 from J, leaving 12 bases between them. This CDR3 spans 13 amino acids. The CDR3, as DNA: TGTGCCAGCACCCTAAAGCCAGACTATGGCTACACCTTC. This codes for CASTLKPDYGYTF.

In this sample, this clonotype turned up once. The chain carries TRBV20-1 and TRBJ1-5, with 8 nucleotides matching TRBD1. This CDR3 is 14 amino acids long. Per germline, CDR1 DFQATT and CDR2 SNEGSKA (reference sequence). Trimming at V came to 3 bases and at J to 3 bases, leaving 4 bases not matched to a gene. The CDR3 nucleotides read TGCAGTGCTAGCTGGACAGGGTCCAATCAGCCCCAGCATTTT. Its translation: CSASWTGSNQPQHF.

In regard to this clonotype: A much larger clone differs by one base, so this may be a read error. The chain couples TRBV19 to TRBJ1-6; weak D call: TRBD1 (5 bases). The CDR3 has 15 residues. The germline V gene has CDR1 LNHDA and CDR2 SQIVND (reference sequence). Trimming left V 3 bases short and J 6 bases short, with 12 bases between. CDR3 loop: CASSIGDRVNSPLHF. The CDR3 DNA sequence: TGTGCCAGTAGTATCGGAGACAGAGTTAATTCACCCCTCCACTTT.

The chain links TRBV25-1 to TRBJ2-7, with 16 bases aligning to TRBD2. V lost 6 bases to trimming and J lost 4 bases; unmatched junction nucleotides: 15. The CDR3 loop spans 19 amino acids. From germline, CDR1 is MGHDK and CDR2 SYGVNS. CDR3 nucleotide sequence: TGTGCCAGCAGCTTACGGGGGACTAGCGGGAGGGCCGTCCTATACGAGCAGTACTTC. Protein sequence: CASSLRGTSGRAVLYEQYF.

This clonotype was seen many times. The gene calls are TRBV2 and TRBJ1-2; possible D gene TRBD1, 5 bases. The CDR3 covers 13 residues. V dropped 3 bases and J dropped 5 bases, with 10 bases sitting between them. The germline V gene encodes CDR1 SNHLY and CDR2 FYNNEI. DNA of the CDR3: TGTGCCAGCAGTGAGAAGGACACATATGGCTACACCTTC. This translates into CASSEKDTYGYTF.

A remark on this clonotype: A read error may explain this, as a much larger clone is one base away. This chain joins TRBV6-5 and TRBJ2-5, with D possibly being TRBD2 (6 bases). The germline V gene encodes CDR1 MNHEY and CDR2 SVGAGI. The V end was cut by 5 bases, the J end by 9 bases, with 25 bases between. The CDR3 contains 16 residues. The CDR3 DNA follows: TGTGCCAGCAGTGTGACCGGGAGACCGACCATGGCAGCCCAGTACTTC. Translated: CASSVTGRPTMAAQYF.

This clonotype was counted at least ten times. The chain couples TRBV7-9 to TRBJ2-5, with D perhaps TRBD2 (6 bases). Deletions cut 4 bases from V and 5 bases from J, with 17 bases between. Per germline, CDR1 SEHNR and CDR2 FQNEAQ (reference sequence). CDR3 size: 15 residues. CDR3 sequence (DNA): TGTGCCAGCAGCTCGACTAGAGCTTCGGGGGAGACCCAGTACTTC. As protein: CASSSTRASGETQYF.

The chain has TRBV29-1 and TRBJ2-7, with 8 bases identical to TRBD1. The J segment lost 1 base and the V segment lost 4 bases, leaving 6 bases of the junction unmatched. The CDR3 is 14 residues long. Per germline, CDR1 SQVTM and CDR2 ANQGSEA. The CDR3 DNA reads TGCAGCGTTGCTACTCGGACAGGGTCCTACGAGCAGTACTTC. Its translation is CSVATRTGSYEQYF.

This clonotype was found many times. The chain links TRBV2 to TRBJ1-4; 7 bases align to TRBD1. The germline gives CDR1 SNHLY, CDR2 FYNNEI. The ends lost 5 bases at V and 7 bases at J; junction bases unmatched: 7. The CDR3 loop spans 14 amino acids. DNA of the CDR3: TGTGCCAGCAGTCGAGACAGGGTGGCTGAAAAACTGTTTTTT. It codes for CASSRDRVAEKLFF. Looking up the rest from reference TRBV2 and TRBJ1-4 gives the full variable domain: EPEVTQTPSHQVTQMGQEVILRCVPISNHLYFYWYRQILGQKVEFLVSFYNNEISEKSEIFDDQFSVERPDGSNFTLKIRSTKLEDSAMYFCASSRDRVAEKLFFGSGTQLSVL.

This clonotype came up many times. This chain links TRBV6-5 with TRBJ1-1; the D is unclear. The ends were cut back, 0 bases at V and 5 bases at J, with 4 bases in the middle. Per germline, CDR1 MNHEY and CDR2 SVGAGI. The CDR3 has 12 residues. CDR3 coding DNA: TGTGCCAGCAGTTACTCATGGACTGAAGCTTTCTTT. Protein product: CASSYSWTEAFF.

V and J are TRBV29-1 and TRBJ1-2; the match to TRBD1 covers 9 bases. CDR3 length: 14 residues. The germline gives CDR1 SQVTM, CDR2 ANQGSEA. The V and J ends lost 7 bases and 2 bases, in that order; junction bases with no gene match: 8. The CDR3 bases are TGCAGCGCCAAGAAGACAGGGGGGAACTATGGCTACACCTTC. It encodes CSAKKTGGNYGYTF.

This clonotype was counted ten times or more. The V gene is TRBV6-5, the J gene TRBJ1-5, with no clear D. Trimming stripped 2 bases from V and 2 bases from J, with 1 base between. This CDR3 spans 12 amino acids. Germline V gene lookup returns CDR1 MNHEY and CDR2 SVGAGI. The CDR3, as DNA: TGTGCCAGCAGTTACGGCAATCAGCCCCAGCATTTT. It codes for CASSYGNQPQHF.

This clonotype was observed a single time. This sequence joins TRBV19 and TRBJ1-5; D not certain. Germline loops: CDR1 LNHDA, CDR2 SQIVND (reference sequence). V lost 1 base and J lost 9, with 7 bases in between. The CDR3 is 12 residues long. CDR3 in DNA: TGTGCCAGTAGTATAGGACTTGTGCCCCAGCATTTT. Amino acid sequence: CASSIGLVPQHF. Full variable domain (missing parts from reference TRBV19 and TRBJ1-5): DGGITQSPKYLFRKEGQNVTLSCEQNLNHDAMYWYRQDPGQGLRLIYYSQIVNDFQKGDIAEGYSVSREKKESFPLTVTSAQKNPTAFYLCASSIGLVPQHFGDGTRLSIL.

The gene calls are TRBV2 and TRBJ2-5, with TRBD2 matching 12 bases. The trim removed 6 bases at V and 5 bases at J, leaving 13 bases unmatched. The CDR3 loop spans 17 amino acids. Germline V gene data show CDR1 as SNHLY and CDR2 as FYNNEI. CDR3 DNA: TGTGCCAGCAGCTTAGCGACTAGCGGGAGTATAGGCGAGACCCAGTACTTC. Its translation: CASSLATSGSIGETQYF.

This clonotype was observed many times. J is TRBJ1-1 and V is TRBV11-2; D is unclear. The V and J ends lost 5 bases and 2 bases respectively, with 24 bases between them. The CDR3 runs to 18 residues. Germline CDR1 and CDR2: SGHAT and FQNNGV. CDR3 sequence: CASSPALLYSPNNTEAFF. The CDR3 nucleotides read TGTGCCAGCAGCCCAGCGCTGTTGTACAGCCCTAATAACACTGAAGCTTTCTTT.

This clonotype has at least ten counts. The CDR3 sequence is CASSLGRGQGSQETQYF. CDR3 in DNA: TGCGCCAGCAGCTTGGGTCGCGGTCAGGGATCCCAAGAGACCCAGTACTTC. The rearrangement links TRBV5-1 to TRBJ2-5; a possible D gene is TRBD1 (5 bases). V lost 0 bases to trimming and J lost 1 base, with 16 bases between them. The germline CDR1 and CDR2 sequences are SGHRS and YFSETQ. The CDR3 extends over 17 amino acids.

This clonotype showed up many times. Its ends do not fully match the called genes, so a read error is possible. The chain joins TRBV10-3 to TRBJ1-1; D may be TRBD1 (5 bases). Per germline, CDR1 ENHRY and CDR2 SYGVKD. The CDR3 length is 13 residues. CDR3 bases: TGTGCCAGCAGTGCCGGGACGAACACTGAAGCTTTCTTT. It translates to CASSAGTNTEAFF.

V usage is TRBV7-9 and J usage is TRBJ1-5; D is uncertain. Trimming took off 5 bases at V and 14 bases at J, with 13 bases between the two ends. The CDR3 is 11 residues long. Germline CDR1 is SEHNR and CDR2 is FQNEAQ (reference sequence). The CDR3 here is CASSPGRYEHF. In DNA, the CDR3 is TGTGCCAGCAGCCCCGGACGCTACGAGCATTTT. Together with reference TRBV7-9 and TRBJ1-5, the CDR3 gives the full variable domain: DTGVSQNPRHKITKRGQNVTFRCDPISEHNRLYWYRQTLGQGPEFLTYFQNEAQLEKSRLLSDRFSAERPKGSFSTLEIQRTEQGDSAMYLCASSPGRYEHFGDGTRLSIL.

The V and J genes are TRBV6-5 and TRBJ1-1, with 7 nucleotides matching TRBD1. In germline, CDR1 is MNHEY, CDR2 SVGAGI. V was clipped by 0 bases and J by 5 bases; unmatched bases: 3. The CDR3 is 14 amino acids. The CDR3 DNA reads TGTGCCAGCAGTTACTCGACAGGGCGGACTGAAGCTTTCTTT. Translating gives CASSYSTGRTEAFF.

This clonotype was picked up many times. V usage is TRBV2 and J usage is TRBJ1-1; D possibly corresponds to TRBD1 (5 bases). Germline CDR1 SNHLY, CDR2 FYNNEI. The V gene lost 6 bases and the J gene lost 1 base, with 9 bases spanning the gap. The CDR3 contains 13 residues. CDR3 loop: CASRRQPNTEAFF. The DNA for the CDR3 is TGTGCCAGCAGACGACAGCCGAACACTGAAGCTTTCTTT.

For this clonotype: Since a much larger clone is just one base distant, this may be a read error. Lacking the conserved final phenylalanine or tryptophan, this CDR3 likely reflects a read error. The chain couples TRBV6-5 to TRBJ2-5, with 9 bases aligning to TRBD1. After removal of 2 bases from V and 4 bases from J, the junction contained 2 bases not matched to a gene. Germline-derived CDR1 and CDR2 are MNHEY and SVGAGI. This CDR3 comprises 14 residues. For the CDR3, the DNA is TGTGCCAGCAGTTACGGGGGACAGGGAGAGACCCAGTACGTC. The encoded protein is CASSYGGQGETQYV.

This clonotype has just one count. This sequence may be a read error, since a much larger clone differs from it by one base. The CDR3 end shows no conserved phenylalanine or tryptophan, and so a read error is likely. J is TRBJ2-7 and V is TRBV20-1; D uncertain. CDR3 length equals 13 residues. The V end was cut by 6 bases, the J end by 0 bases, with 12 bases between. Germline V gene sequence: CDR1 DFQATT, CDR2 SNEGSKA (reference sequence). In DNA, the CDR3 is TGCAGTGCAAGGACGGGCATCTCCTACGAGCAGTACCTC. Its protein is CSARTGISYEQYL.

This clonotype showed up many times. The chain is built from TRBV29-1 and TRBJ1-4, with D possibly being TRBD1 (5 bases). CDR1 is SQVTM, CDR2 ANQGSEA, per germline. V lost 7 bases to trimming and J lost 5 bases, with 14 bases between them. This CDR3 region has 13 residues. CDR3 sequence reads: CSAHGGDNEKLFF. DNA for the CDR3: TGCAGCGCCCATGGGGGGGACAATGAAAAACTGTTTTTT.

This clonotype came up many times. The V and J genes are TRBV19 and TRBJ2-2; D uncertain. The CDR3 has 10 residues. With 8 bases removed from V and 8 bases from J, the gap between germline ends came to 6 bases. Germline V CDR1 and CDR2: LNHDA, SQIVND (reference sequence). The CDR3 sequence: CASGRGELFF. The CDR3 region has the DNA TGTGCCAGTGGTAGGGGGGAGCTGTTTTTT.

This clonotype was counted ten times or more. The chain couples TRBV10-3 to TRBJ1-2, with D uncertain. V was shortened by 3 bases and J by 0 bases, with 11 bases between the two germline ends. Germline V CDR1 and CDR2: ENHRY, SYGVKD. The CDR3 loop spans 15 amino acids. The CDR3 region is CAISDVSSANYGYTF. The CDR3 DNA sequence: TGTGCCATCAGTGATGTGTCATCTGCTAACTATGGCTACACCTTC.

This clonotype occurred many times. The chain is built from TRBV7-8 and TRBJ2-7, with D tentatively TRBD2 (5 bases). The CDR3 runs to 14 residues. The germline CDR1 and CDR2 sequences are SGHVS and FQNEAQ. V was pared by 5 bases and J by 0 bases, with 11 bases between. CDR3 sequence reads: CASSVQGSSYEQYF. The CDR3 DNA sequence: TGTGCCAGCAGCGTCCAAGGGAGCTCCTACGAGCAGTACTTC.

This sequence joins TRBV9 and TRBJ2-3; D gene ambiguous. The CDR3 loop spans 15 amino acids. The germline V gene has CDR1 SGDLS and CDR2 YYNGEE. V was pared by 4 bases and J by 3 bases, with 15 bases between. The CDR3 DNA sequence: TGTGCCAGCAGCCTCACTCCCGTCGAAACAGATACGCAGTATTTT. Protein product: CASSLTPVETDTQYF.